What follows are 19 T cell receptor beta chains derived from one specimen sequenced in a study of radiotherapy plus CTLA-4 blockade in lung cancer. The method was immunoSEQ multiplex PCR; TCRdb's version includes in-frame clones alone and lacks a portion of them. Of about 95,000 clones listed, 82% were seen once; the top ten hold around 3.6%. The sample in question was peripheral blood, obtained from a patient treated with radiotherapy plus ipilimumab. The receptor source for this set is a human donor with non-small cell lung cancer who had a partial response to radiotherapy plus ipilimumab.

This clone was counted a single time. This chain links TRBV4-2 with TRBJ2-1; TRBD2 aligns across 9 bases. J gave up 1 base and V 3 bases, and 7 bases lay outside the gene matches. The CDR3 loop spans 17 amino acids. Germline V gene lookup returns CDR1 LGHNA and CDR2 YNFKEQ. The CDR3 spells CASSQYSGSGSYNEQFF. The CDR3 nucleotides are TGTGCCAGCAGCCAGTATAGCGGGAGTGGATCCTACAATGAGCAGTTCTTC.

The V gene is TRBV30, the J gene TRBJ1-6, with 10 bases lining up with TRBD1. Germline V lookup: CDR1 GTSNPN, CDR2 SVGIG (reference sequence). Trimming removed 0 bases from V and 6 bases from J; junction bases left unmatched: 2. The CDR3 has 15 residues. The CDR3 here is CAWSVWDRGNSPLHF. The CDR3 bases are TGTGCCTGGAGTGTGTGGGACAGGGGTAATTCACCCCTCCACTTT.

The chain combines TRBV19 with TRBJ2-2, with D hard to call. Trimming removed 9 bases at V and 1 base at J, with 6 bases between. Germline-derived CDR1 and CDR2 are LNHDA and SQIVND (reference sequence). The CDR3 is 12 residues long. The CDR3 DNA sequence: TGTGCCAGCGTTAAGAACACCGGGGAGCTGTTTTTT. Translation: CASVKNTGELFF.

This chain joins TRBV7-3 and TRBJ2-7; maybe TRBD2 (6 bases). The CDR3 runs to 15 residues. Germline CDR1 is SGHTA and CDR2 is FQGTGA. Trimming took off 4 bases at V and 1 base at J, with 14 bases between the two ends. The CDR3 loop is CASSSGGGRSYEQYF. DNA for the CDR3: TGTGCCAGCAGCTCCGGGGGTGGGAGGTCCTACGAGCAGTACTTC.

The V and J genes are TRBV11-2 and TRBJ2-1, with 7 bases that match TRBD2. With V trimmed by 1 base and J by 0 bases, 0 bases remained unmatched. The CDR3 runs to 15 residues. CDR1 SGHAT and CDR2 FQNNGV come from the germline V gene. CDR3 loop: CASSLGGSSYNEQFF. CDR3 DNA sequence: TGTGCCAGCAGCTTAGGCGGGAGCTCCTACAATGAGCAGTTCTTC.

V gene TRBV9 combines with J gene TRBJ2-5, with a tentative D call TRBD1 (7 bases). V dropped 4 bases and J dropped 3 bases, with 13 bases sitting between them. This CDR3 has 14 residues. Germline V lookup: CDR1 SGDLS, CDR2 YYNGEE. CDR3 nucleotides: TGTGCCAGCAGCACGCGGGGACAGAAAGAGACCCAGTACTTC. This encodes CASSTRGQKETQYF.

The chain joins TRBV19 to TRBJ2-3; 10 bases map to TRBD1. Germline lookup yields CDR1 LNHDA and CDR2 SQIVND (reference sequence). This CDR3 is 17 amino acids long. V was clipped by 1 base and J by 4 bases; unmatched bases: 8. The CDR3 sequence: CASSIAGGTGVPDTQYF. The CDR3 nucleotides read TGTGCCAGTAGTATAGCCGGCGGGACAGGGGTTCCAGATACGCAGTATTTT. Full variable domain (remainder filled in from reference TRBV19 and TRBJ2-3): DGGITQSPKYLFRKEGQNVTLSCEQNLNHDAMYWYRQDPGQGLRLIYYSQIVNDFQKGDIAEGYSVSREKKESFPLTVTSAQKNPTAFYLCASSIAGGTGVPDTQYFGPGTRLTVL.

The J gene is TRBJ2-7, the V gene TRBV6-6; 7 nucleotides line up with TRBD1. The junction had 6 bases not matched to a gene; V was cut back by 6 bases and J by 1 base. CDR1 and CDR2 (germline): MNHNY, SVGAGI (reference sequence). This CDR3 has 14 amino acids. This chain's CDR3 is CASRTPGGSYEQYF. The CDR3 DNA follows: TGTGCCAGCAGGACACCAGGGGGATCCTACGAGCAGTACTTC.

The CDR3 DNA follows: TGCGCCAGCAGACGAGTCAGGGATGGCTACACCTTC. Protein product: CASRRVRDGYTF. V is TRBV10-2 and J is TRBJ1-2, with D perhaps matching TRBD1 (5 bases). V was trimmed by 6 bases and J by 6 bases, leaving 11 bases between them. Germline V CDR1 and CDR2: WSHSY, SAAADI. This CDR3 contains 12 residues.

The chain recombines TRBV7-8 with TRBJ2-7; 9 nucleotides line up with TRBD2. Per the germline V gene, CDR1 is SGHVS and CDR2 is FQNEAQ. CDR3 length: 16 amino acids. J lost 5 bases, V lost 0 bases, and 8 bases had no gene match. As DNA, the CDR3 is TGTGCCAGCAGCTTAGCGGGACTAGCAGGGTTCCACGAGCAGTACTTC. As protein: CASSLAGLAGFHEQYF.

V usage is TRBV6-5 and J usage is TRBJ1-2, with D possibly being TRBD1 (6 bases). The CDR3 has 15 residues. V was shortened by 6 bases and J by 4 bases, with 18 bases between the two germline ends. Germline CDR1 and CDR2: MNHEY and SVGAGI. The CDR3 reads CASSRGHGISYGYTF. For the CDR3, the DNA is TGTGCCAGCAGCCGGGGACACGGGATCTCCTATGGCTACACCTTC.

The rearrangement joins TRBV5-6 to TRBJ1-2; D call uncertain. CDR3 size: 12 residues. Trimming cost V 4 bases and J 0 bases, with 4 bases left between them. Per germline, CDR1 SGHDT and CDR2 YYEEEE. The CDR3: CASSLSNYGYTF. DNA of the CDR3: TGTGCCAGCAGCCTCTCTAACTATGGCTACACCTTC.

This chain links TRBV29-1 with TRBJ1-2; TRBD1 might be the D (6 bases). The CDR3 has 12 amino acids. Germline V gene lookup returns CDR1 SQVTM and CDR2 ANQGSEA. V lost 7 bases and J lost 8, with 17 bases in between. CDR3 residues: CSARTVGDGYTF. The CDR3 region has the DNA TGCAGCGCCCGGACAGTTGGAGACGGCTACACCTTC.

This chain links TRBV18 with TRBJ1-5; 9 nucleotides align to TRBD1. This CDR3 has 14 residues. Germline-derived CDR1 and CDR2 are KGHSH and LQKENI. V lost 6 bases, J lost 6 bases, and 6 bases stayed unmatched. CDR3 DNA sequence: TGTGCCAGCTCGCCGGGACAGGGAGTTCAGCCCCAGCATTTT. Protein: CASSPGQGVQPQHF. The variable domain in full, completed from reference TRBV18 and TRBJ1-5, reads NAGVMQNPRHLVRRRGQEARLRCSPMKGHSHVYWYRQLPEEGLKFMVYLQKENIIDESGMPKERFSAEFPKEGPSILRIQQVVRGDSAAYFCASSPGQGVQPQHFGDGTRLSIL.

V gene TRBV7-2 combines with J gene TRBJ2-7, with 9 bases that match TRBD2. V trimming: 1 base; J trimming: 0 bases; junction bases outside the gene matches: 1. Germline CDR1 reads SGHTA; CDR2 reads FQGNSA. The length of the CDR3 is 15 residues. This CDR3 is CASSLGTSVSYEQYF. The CDR3 coding sequence is TGTGCCAGCAGCTTAGGGACTAGCGTCTCCTACGAGCAGTACTTC.

V usage is TRBV7-2 and J usage is TRBJ1-2, with 8 nucleotides matching TRBD1. Germline V CDR1 and CDR2: SGHTA, FQGNSA. J was trimmed by 2 bases and V by 5 bases; bases with no gene match: 7. The CDR3 totals 15 residues. The CDR3 is CASSPSRDRNYGYTF. For the CDR3, the DNA is TGTGCCAGCAGCCCATCGCGGGACAGGAACTATGGCTACACCTTC.

This clone occurred once. This chain connects TRBV28 to TRBJ2-1, with TRBD2 identical over 9 bases. From germline, CDR1 is MDHEN and CDR2 SYDVKM. The CDR3 covers 15 residues. The V gene end was trimmed by 8 bases and the J gene end by 6 bases; junction bases not matched to a gene: 11. CDR3 loop: CASRPAGGPGNEQFF. Written as DNA, the CDR3 is TGTGCCAGCCGTCCAGCGGGAGGACCGGGCAATGAGCAGTTCTTC.

This sequence joins TRBV11-1 and TRBJ2-2; 8 bases are a match to TRBD1. Trimming at V came to 5 bases and at J to 4 bases, leaving 9 bases not matched to a gene. CDR3 size: 16 residues. Germline CDR1 SGHAT, CDR2 FQDESV (reference sequence). CDR3 amino acids: CASSATGGIGTGELFF. The CDR3 coding sequence is TGTGCCAGCAGCGCTACAGGGGGTATAGGCACCGGGGAGCTGTTTTTT. The full variable domain, completed using reference TRBV11-1 and TRBJ2-2, is EAEVAQSPRYKITEKSQAVAFWCDPISGHATLYWYRQILGQGPELLVQFQDESVVDDSQLPKDRFSAERLKGVDSTLKIQPAELGDSAMYLCASSATGGIGTGELFFGEGSRLTVL.

The chain combines TRBV7-6 with TRBJ2-1; perhaps TRBD1 as D (6 bases). Germline V gene lookup returns CDR1 SGHVS and CDR2 FNYEAQ. The V end lost 1 base, the J end lost 10 bases, and 17 bases lay between the germline ends. This CDR3 has 15 residues. The CDR3 here is CASSLEHQGMSEQFF. For the CDR3, the DNA is TGTGCCAGCAGCTTAGAGCATCAGGGGATGAGCGAGCAGTTCTTC.